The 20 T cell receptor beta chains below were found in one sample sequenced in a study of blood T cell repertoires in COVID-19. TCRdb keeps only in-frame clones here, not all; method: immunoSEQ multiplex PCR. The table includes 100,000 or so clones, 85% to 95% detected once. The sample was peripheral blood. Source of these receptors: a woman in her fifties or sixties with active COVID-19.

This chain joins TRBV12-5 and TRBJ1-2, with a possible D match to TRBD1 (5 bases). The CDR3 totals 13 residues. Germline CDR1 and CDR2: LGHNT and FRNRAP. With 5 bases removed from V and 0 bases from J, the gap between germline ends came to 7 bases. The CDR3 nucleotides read TGTGCTAGTGGTGTGGACACTAACTATGGCTACACCTTC. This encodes CASGVDTNYGYTF. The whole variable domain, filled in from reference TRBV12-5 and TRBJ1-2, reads DARVTQTPRHKVTEMGQEVTMRCQPILGHNTVFWYRQTMMQGLELLAYFRNRAPLDDSGMPKDRFSAEMPDATLATLKIQPSEPRDSAVYFCASGVDTNYGYTFGSGTRLTVV.

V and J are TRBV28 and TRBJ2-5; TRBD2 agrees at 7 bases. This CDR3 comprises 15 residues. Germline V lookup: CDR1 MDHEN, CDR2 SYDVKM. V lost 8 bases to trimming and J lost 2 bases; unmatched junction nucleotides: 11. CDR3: CASSTPASGQETQYF. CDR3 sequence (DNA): TGTGCCAGCTCCACCCCCGCTAGCGGACAAGAGACCCAGTACTTC.

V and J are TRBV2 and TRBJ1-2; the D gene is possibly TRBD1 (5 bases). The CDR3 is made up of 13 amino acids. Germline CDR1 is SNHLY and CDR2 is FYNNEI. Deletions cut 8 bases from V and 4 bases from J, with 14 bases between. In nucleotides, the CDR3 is TGTGCCAGCCCCTACGGGGGAAGCTATGGCTACACCTTC. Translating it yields CASPYGGSYGYTF.

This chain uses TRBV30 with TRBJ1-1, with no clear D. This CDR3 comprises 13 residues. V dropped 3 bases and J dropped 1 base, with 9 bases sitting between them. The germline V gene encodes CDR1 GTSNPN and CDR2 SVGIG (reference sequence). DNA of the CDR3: TGTGCCTGGAGGGTACGGTGGAACACTGAAGCTTTCTTT. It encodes CAWRVRWNTEAFF. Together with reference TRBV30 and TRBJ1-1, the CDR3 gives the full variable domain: SQTIHQWPATLVQPVGSPLSLECTVEGTSNPNLYWYRQAAGRGLQLLFYSVGIGQISSEVPQNLSASRPQDRQFILSSKKLLLSDSGFYLCAWRVRWNTEAFFGQGTRLTVV.

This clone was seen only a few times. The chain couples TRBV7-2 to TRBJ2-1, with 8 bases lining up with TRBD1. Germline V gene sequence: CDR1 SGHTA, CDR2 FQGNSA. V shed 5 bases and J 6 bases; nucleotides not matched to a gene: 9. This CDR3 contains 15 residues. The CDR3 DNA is TGTGCCAGCAGCACTACAGGGGGTACAGGCAATGAGCAGTTCTTC. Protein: CASSTTGGTGNEQFF.

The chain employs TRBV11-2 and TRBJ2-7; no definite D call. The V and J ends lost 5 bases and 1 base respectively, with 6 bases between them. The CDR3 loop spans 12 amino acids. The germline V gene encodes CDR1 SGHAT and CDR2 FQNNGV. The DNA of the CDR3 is TGTGCCAGCAGCCTGACATCCTACGAGCAGTACTTC. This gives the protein CASSLTSYEQYF.

This CDR3 reads CASRLAGVRSYEQYF. The CDR3 DNA reads TGCGCCAGCAGACTAGCGGGAGTTCGCTCCTACGAGCAGTACTTC. The chain has TRBV5-1 and TRBJ2-7; 11 bases align to TRBD2. V shed 5 bases and J 0 bases; nucleotides not matched to a gene: 4. The CDR3 runs to 15 residues. CDR1 is SGHRS and CDR2 is YFSETQ in the germline V gene. Based on the CDR3 plus reference TRBV5-1 and TRBJ2-7, the full variable domain is KAGVTQTPRYLIKTRGQQVTLSCSPISGHRSVSWYQQTPGQGLQFLFEYFSETQRNKGNFPGRFSGRQFSNSRSEMNVSTLELGDSALYLCASRLAGVRSYEQYFGPGTRLTVT.

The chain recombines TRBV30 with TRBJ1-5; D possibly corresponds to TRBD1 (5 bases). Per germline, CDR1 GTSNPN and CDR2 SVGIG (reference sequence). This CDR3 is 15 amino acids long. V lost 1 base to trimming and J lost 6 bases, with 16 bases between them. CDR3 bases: TGTGCCTGGAGTGATGGGCAGGGAGGGAGTCAGCCCCAGCATTTT. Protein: CAWSDGQGGSQPQHF.

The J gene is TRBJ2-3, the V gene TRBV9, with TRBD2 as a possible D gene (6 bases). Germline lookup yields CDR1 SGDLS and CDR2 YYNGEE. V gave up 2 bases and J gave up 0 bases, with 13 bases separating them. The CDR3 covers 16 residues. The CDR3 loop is CASSVDPGVSTDTQYF. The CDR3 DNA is TGTGCCAGCAGCGTTGACCCGGGAGTTAGCACAGATACGCAGTATTTT.

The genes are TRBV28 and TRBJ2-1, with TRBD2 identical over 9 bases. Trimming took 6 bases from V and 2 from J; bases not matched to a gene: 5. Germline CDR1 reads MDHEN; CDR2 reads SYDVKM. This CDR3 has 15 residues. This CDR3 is CASRTGLATYNEQFF. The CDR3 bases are TGTGCCAGCAGGACGGGACTAGCAACCTACAATGAGCAGTTCTTC. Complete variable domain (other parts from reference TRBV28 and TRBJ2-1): DVKVTQSSRYLVKRTGEKVFLECVQDMDHENMFWYRQDPGLGLRLIYFSYDVKMKEKGDIPEGYSVSREKKERFSLILESASTNQTSMYLCASRTGLATYNEQFFGPGTRLTVL.

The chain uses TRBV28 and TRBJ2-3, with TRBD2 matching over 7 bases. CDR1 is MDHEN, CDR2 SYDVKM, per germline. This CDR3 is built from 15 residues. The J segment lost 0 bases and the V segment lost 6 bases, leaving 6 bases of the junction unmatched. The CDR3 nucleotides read TGTGCCAGCAGCCCCTCAGCGGGGAGCACAGATACGCAGTATTTT. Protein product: CASSPSAGSTDTQYF.

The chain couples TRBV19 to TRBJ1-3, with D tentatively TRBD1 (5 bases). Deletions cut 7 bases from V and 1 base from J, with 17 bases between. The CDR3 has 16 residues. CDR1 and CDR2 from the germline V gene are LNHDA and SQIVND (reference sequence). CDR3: CASIMTQGGSGNTIYF. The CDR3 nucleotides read TGTGCCAGTATCATGACCCAGGGTGGTTCTGGAAACACCATATATTTT.

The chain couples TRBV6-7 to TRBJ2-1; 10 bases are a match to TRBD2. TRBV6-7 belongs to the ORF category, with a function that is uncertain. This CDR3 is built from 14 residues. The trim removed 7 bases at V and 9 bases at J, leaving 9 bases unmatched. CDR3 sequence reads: CASKLGLAWSEQFF. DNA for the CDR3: TGTGCCAGCAAATTGGGACTAGCGTGGAGTGAGCAGTTCTTC.

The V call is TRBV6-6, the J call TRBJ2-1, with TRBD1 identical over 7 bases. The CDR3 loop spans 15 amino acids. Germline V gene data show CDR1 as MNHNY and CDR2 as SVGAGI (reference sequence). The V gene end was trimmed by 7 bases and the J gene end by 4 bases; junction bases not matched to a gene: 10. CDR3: CASTNPGQRYNEQFF. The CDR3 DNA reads TGTGCCAGCACCAACCCGGGACAGAGATACAATGAGCAGTTCTTC.

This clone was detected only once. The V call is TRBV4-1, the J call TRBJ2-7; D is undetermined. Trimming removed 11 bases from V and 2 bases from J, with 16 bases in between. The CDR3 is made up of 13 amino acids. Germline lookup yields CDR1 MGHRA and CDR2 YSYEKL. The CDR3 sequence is CAPKVAETYEQYF. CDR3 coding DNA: TGCGCCCCTAAAGTTGCCGAGACCTACGAGCAGTACTTC.

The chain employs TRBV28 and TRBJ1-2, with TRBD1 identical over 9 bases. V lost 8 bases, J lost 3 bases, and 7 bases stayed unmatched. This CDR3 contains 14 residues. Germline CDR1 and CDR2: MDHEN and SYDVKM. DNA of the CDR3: TGTGCCAGCGGGACAGGGAAGGTCGACTATGGCTACACCTTC. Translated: CASGTGKVDYGYTF.

The DNA of the CDR3 is TGTGCCAGCAGCTTAGGGAGGTCCTACGAGCAGTACTTC. Its protein product is CASSLGRSYEQYF. The V and J genes are TRBV11-2 and TRBJ2-7, with D possibly being TRBD2 (5 bases). Germline CDR1 and CDR2: SGHAT and FQNNGV. Trimming cost V 1 base and J 1 base, with 5 bases left between them. This CDR3 region has 13 residues.

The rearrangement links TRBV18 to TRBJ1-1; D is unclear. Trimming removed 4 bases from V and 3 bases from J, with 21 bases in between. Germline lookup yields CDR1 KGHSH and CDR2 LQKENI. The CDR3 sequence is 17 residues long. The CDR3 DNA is TGTGCCAGCTCACGACTCTCGGTCCGAACCGGGGACACTGAAGCTTTCTTT. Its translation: CASSRLSVRTGDTEAFF.

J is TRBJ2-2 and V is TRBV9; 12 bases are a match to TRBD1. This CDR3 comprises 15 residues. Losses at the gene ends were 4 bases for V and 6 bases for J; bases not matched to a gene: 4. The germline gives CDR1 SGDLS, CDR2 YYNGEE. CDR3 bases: TGTGCCAGCAGCTTGGGACAGGGGGCGGCCGGGGAGCTGTTTTTT. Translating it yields CASSLGQGAAGELFF.

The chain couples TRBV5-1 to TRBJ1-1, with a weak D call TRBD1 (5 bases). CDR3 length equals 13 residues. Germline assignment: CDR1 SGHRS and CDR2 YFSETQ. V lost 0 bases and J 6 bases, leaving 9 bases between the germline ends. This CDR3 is CASSLGQPAEAFF. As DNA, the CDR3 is TGCGCCAGCAGCTTGGGACAGCCAGCTGAAGCTTTCTTT.